The clone carrying this T cell receptor (beta chain) was seen a single time. The antigen is unknown. The sample is drawn from a study of a mutant IDH1 vaccine in newly diagnosed glioma. Study background: First vaccine doses came 4-6 weeks after radiotherapy alone, or with temozolomide cycles.

The V and J ends lost 0 bases and 1 base respectively, with 4 bases between them. This CDR3 has 14 amino acids. Germline values: CDR1 SNHLY, CDR2 FYNNEI. Indicated time point: week 23, last vaccination. Doses comprised 300 ug of mutant IDH1 20-mer peptide each, plus topical imiquimod. The assay was immunoSEQ multiplex PCR, and TCRdb's table has in-frame clones only and misses some. The table has roughly 52,000 clones, about 80% seen once. The sequenced sample was PBMCs, obtained from a glioma patient whose treatment included an IDH1 peptide vaccine. The genes are TRBV2 and TRBJ2-4; no reliable D call. The origin of this receptor is a man between 40 and 49 years old with glioma. Here the CDR3 reads CASSEAGAKNIQYF. The CDR3 DNA is TGTGCCAGCAGTGAAGCGGGGGCCAAAAACATTCAGTACTTC.